This TCR beta chain was identified during a study of blood T cell repertoires in COVID-19. Across the study: Researchers got acute and convalescent COVID-19 samples from the United States, Italy and Spain. The cDNA or gDNA used as material had been derived from T cells, B-cell-depleted T cells, or PBMCs.

Per the original data handling: For nucleated cells, counts were estimated from reference gene primer amplification. This table comes from immunoSEQ multiplex PCR, and its TCRdb copy is limited to in-frame clones, with some not included. For V, J and clone size, that table is used; D and trimming come from the DNA. The sample includes around 190,000 clones, 88% of them seen just once. Trimming took 2 bases from V and 5 from J; bases not matched to a gene: 0. CDR3 length: 12 amino acids. CDR1 GTSNPN and CDR2 SVGIG come from the germline V gene (reference sequence). The sample comprised peripheral blood. This chain connects TRBV30 to TRBJ2-1; TRBD2 agrees at 7 bases. The source is a young man with active or convalescent COVID-19. This CDR3 is CAWSSGNNEQFF. The CDR3 bases are TGTGCCTGGAGTAGCGGGAACAATGAGCAGTTCTTC.